This record looks at one T cell receptor beta chain sequence and its context. Its antigen is as yet unknown. These data originate in a study of T cell responses to AZD1222 COVID-19 vaccine. Sequenced by immunoSEQ multiplex PCR; TCRdb stores in-frame clones only, minus some. Among over 110,000 clones listed, under 95% were seen once. The study, taken as a whole, reports: Regions 160-218 and 743-854 held dominance among vaccine-associated CD4 TCRs, which spanned spike. The study sampled repertoires only after the peak T cell response. An increase in Spike-specific TCR breadth and depth was observed after two AZD1222 doses. Among AZD1222 vaccinees, only five to seven were seropositive at baseline.

The source is an adult in good health. Sequenced material: peripheral blood, taken on day 0 of AZD1222 vaccination.

CDR3 residues: CASSRYSYNEQFF. The CDR3 DNA follows: TGTGCCAGCAGCCGTTACAGCTACAATGAGCAGTTCTTC. The V call is TRBV6-5, the J call TRBJ2-1; D is unresolved. Per the germline V gene, CDR1 is MNHEY and CDR2 is SVGAGI. With 6 bases removed from V and 3 bases from J, the gap between germline ends came to 9 bases. This CDR3 contains 13 residues.